This is a list of T cell receptor beta chains from one sample in a study of T cell responses to AZD1222 COVID-19 vaccine. This table comes from immunoSEQ multiplex PCR, and its TCRdb copy is limited to in-frame clones, with some not included. The sample contains some 120,000 clones, approximately 88% of which appear only once. The sequences come from peripheral blood, collected on day 0 of AZD1222 vaccination. These receptors all stem from an adult in good health. The CDR3 runs from the conserved cysteine through the conserved F or W. The D gene is left open where the match is weak. Some rows mark clone size as missing; the rest say once, few, many or name a class of expanded clone.

clone_size	d_call	v_call	cdr3_length	j_call	cdr3_nt	cdr3_aa
.	.	TRBV7-9	14	TRBJ2-7	TGTGCCAGCAGTTATATCCAGGGTTCCTACGAGCAGTACTTC	CASSYIQGSYEQYF
.	.	TRBV18	19	TRBJ2-6	TGTGCCAGCTCACAAACTCCGACCGGGAACCTAGCTGGGGCCAACGTCCTGACTTTC	CASSQTPTGNLAGANVLTF
few	.	TRBV2	14	TRBJ1-6	TGTGCCAGCAGTGAAATGGGGCGTGGATCACCCCTCCACTTT	CASSEMGRGSPLHF
.	.	TRBV7-2	15	TRBJ1-3	TGTGCCAGCAGCTTATGGCGCGGGTCCGGAAACACCATATATTTT	CASSLWRGSGNTIYF
.	.	TRBV27	15	TRBJ2-7	TGTGCCAGCAGTTTACGGGCCGGTCAATTCTACGAGCAGTACTTC	CASSLRAGQFYEQYF
.	.	TRBV9	14	TRBJ1-2	TGTGCCAGCAGAAAAGGGGCAGCAAACTATGGCTACACCTTC	CASRKGAANYGYTF
.	.	TRBV4-1	12	TRBJ1-6	TGCGCCAGCAGCCAGGGGATTTCACCCCTCCACTTT	CASSQGISPLHF
.	TRBD2	TRBV7-2	15	TRBJ2-2	TGTGCCAGCAGCGCCTGGACTAGCGCGGCCGGGGAGCTGTTTTTT	CASSAWTSAAGELFF
once	TRBD1	TRBV12-3/TRBV12-4	13	TRBJ1-1	TGTGCCAGCAGGACAACAGGGGGCACTGAAGCTTTCTTT	CASRTTGGTEAFF
.	.	TRBV19	14	TRBJ1-5	TGTGCCAGTACCCTGGGACGGACTAATCAGCCCCAGCATTTT	CASTLGRTNQPQHF
once	.	TRBV6-6	14	TRBJ1-1	TGTGCCAGCAGTTACTCCCTCTGGGTAACTGAAGCTTTCTTT	CASSYSLWVTEAFF
.	TRBD1	TRBV27	17	TRBJ1-6	TGTGCCAGCATTCAGTCCCGGGACAGGCTCTATAATTCACCCCTCCACTTT	CASIQSRDRLYNSPLHF
.	.	TRBV29-1	13	TRBJ1-1	TGCAGCGTTGAAGCGGGAGGGAACACTGAAGCTTTCTTT	CSVEAGGNTEAFF
.	.	TRBV5-1	13	TRBJ1-2	TGCGCCAGCAGGATGGACGATAACTATGGCTACACCTTC	CASRMDDNYGYTF
.	.	TRBV2	12	TRBJ2-7	TGTGCCTCCCGACCAGGGACCTACGAGCAGTACTTC	CASRPGTYEQYF
.	.	TRBV6-2/TRBV6-3	15	TRBJ1-3	TGTGCCAGCAGTTACGAGGCAGCGTCTGGAAACACCATATATTTT	CASSYEAASGNTIYF
.	.	TRBV19	13	TRBJ1-1	TGTGCCAGTAGTCCAAGGACAGCCACTGAAGCTTTCTTT	CASSPRTATEAFF
.	.	TRBV12-3/TRBV12-4	13	TRBJ2-5	TGTGCCAGCAATGGGGGGAGGCAAGAGACCCAGTACTTC	CASNGGRQETQYF
.	.	TRBV28	17	TRBJ1-2	TGTGCCAGCAGTTTAAGGGCGGGGTCAGGGAGTAACTATGGCTACACCTTC	CASSLRAGSGSNYGYTF
few	TRBD1	TRBV24-1	16	TRBJ2-5	TGTGCCACCAGTGATTTGGGGTCAGGGGGCCGGGAGACCCAGTACTTC	CATSDLGSGGRETQYF
.	TRBD1	TRBV7-2	14	TRBJ1-2	TGTGCCAGCAGCTTTGACAGGGGAAACTATGGCTACACCTTC	CASSFDRGNYGYTF
once	.	TRBV18	14	TRBJ1-1	TGTGCCAGCTCACCGCAAAGAACGAACACTGAAGCTTTCTTT	CASSPQRTNTEAFF
.	TRBD1	TRBV7-2	15	TRBJ1-3	TGTGCCAGCAGCTTAGCCAGGGGGCACGGAAACACCATATATTTT	CASSLARGHGNTIYF
.	TRBD1	TRBV2	16	TRBJ2-3	TGTGCCAGCAGTTTGCAGGGGGCATCGAGGACAGATACGCAGTATTTT	CASSLQGASRTDTQYF
few	.	TRBV25-1	12	TRBJ1-1	TGTGCCAGTGTCGGGACTGACACTGAAGCTTTCTTT	CASVGTDTEAFF
.	TRBD2	TRBV28	14	TRBJ2-7	TGTGCCAGCAGTTTGTCGGGGGGATCCTACGAGCAGTACTTC	CASSLSGGSYEQYF
once	.	TRBV29-1	13	TRBJ2-1	TGCAGCTTGATGGGGCCTTCCTACAATGAGCAGTTCTTC	CSLMGPSYNEQFF
.	TRBD1	TRBV28	14	TRBJ1-1	TGTGCCAGCAGTTCGGGACAGGGGCGAACTGAAGCTTTCTTT	CASSSGQGRTEAFF
.	TRBD1	TRBV18	17	TRBJ2-2	TGTGCCAGCTCACCATCGAGGACAGGGGGCGACACCGGGGAGCTGTTTTTT	CASSPSRTGGDTGELFF
.	TRBD1	TRBV25-1	12	TRBJ2-7	TGTGCCAGCAGTGCCCAGACAGGGTATCGGTACTTC	CASSAQTGYRYF
.	TRBD1	TRBV19	14	TRBJ1-1	TGTGCCAGTAGGACCCAGGGGGCGGGCACTGAAGCTTTCTTT	CASRTQGAGTEAFF
.	.	TRBV28	15	TRBJ2-7	TGTGCCAGCAGTTCCAGGGGAGATCCCCCCTACGAGCAGTACTTC	CASSSRGDPPYEQYF
.	.	TRBV25-1	15	TRBJ1-2	TGTGCCAGCAGTGAATCGGGACATATTAACTATGGCTACACCTTC	CASSESGHINYGYTF
.	TRBD1	TRBV29-1	14	TRBJ1-4	TGCAGCGTTGAAGAGGCAGGGGGCGGTGAAAAACTGTTTTTT	CSVEEAGGGEKLFF
.	TRBD2	TRBV7-2	16	TRBJ2-3	TGTGCCAGCAGCCTCAGCGGGGGGGCTGGCACAGATACGCAGTATTTT	CASSLSGGAGTDTQYF
few	.	TRBV6-5	14	TRBJ1-1	TGTGCCAGCAGTCCCAATTTTGGGGGCACTGAAGCTTTCTTT	CASSPNFGGTEAFF
.	TRBD1	TRBV7-8	16	TRBJ1-4	TGTGCCAGCAGCCCTGCCCGGGACAGGGGCAATGAAAAACTGTTTTTT	CASSPARDRGNEKLFF
.	.	TRBV16	14	TRBJ2-1	TGTGCCAGCAGCGAGTCCCCGGCAAGCAATGAGCAGTTCTTC	CASSESPASNEQFF
.	TRBD1	TRBV4-3	15	TRBJ1-1	TGCGCCAGCAGCCAAGAGAGACAGGGGGTTGGTGAAGCTTTCTTT	CASSQERQGVGEAFF
.	.	TRBV28	15	TRBJ1-4	TGTGCCAGCAGTTTATTACCCTCAACTAATGAAAAACTGTTTTTT	CASSLLPSTNEKLFF
few	.	TRBV4-3	17	TRBJ1-4	TGCGCCAGCAGCCAAGATCCGGGCGGCGGCACGAATGAAAAACTGTTTTTT	CASSQDPGGGTNEKLFF
.	.	TRBV6-6	16	TRBJ1-5	TGTGCCAGCAGCTCCCACGAGGGGATAGGCAACCAGCCCCAGCATTTT	CASSSHEGIGNQPQHF